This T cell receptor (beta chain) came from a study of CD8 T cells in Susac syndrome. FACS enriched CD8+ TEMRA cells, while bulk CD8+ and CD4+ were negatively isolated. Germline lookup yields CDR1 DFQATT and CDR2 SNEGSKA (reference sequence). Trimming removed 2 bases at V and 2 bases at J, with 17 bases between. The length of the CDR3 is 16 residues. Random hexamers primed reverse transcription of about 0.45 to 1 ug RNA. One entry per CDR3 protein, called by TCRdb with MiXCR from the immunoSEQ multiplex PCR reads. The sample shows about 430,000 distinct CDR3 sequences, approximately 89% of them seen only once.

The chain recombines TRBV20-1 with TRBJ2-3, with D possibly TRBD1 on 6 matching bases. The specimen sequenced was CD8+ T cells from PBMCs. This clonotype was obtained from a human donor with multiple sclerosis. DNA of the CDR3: TGCAGTGCTAGACCCCGAGAGGCAGGGGTCACAGATACGCAGTATTTT. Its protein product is CSARPREAGVTDTQYF.